This entry describes one T cell receptor (beta chain). Its specificity is unknown. The CDR3 contains 14 residues. The germline V gene has CDR1 MNHEY and CDR2 SVGAGI. Between the trimmed V and J ends, which lost 7 bases and 9 bases, there was a span of 19 bases. These data belong to a study of cytotoxic CD8 clonotypes in ibrutinib-treated CLL. The sequencing depth, 1 in 200,000 to 1 in 1 million T cells, was the target. Libraries were prepared by immunoSEQ multiplex PCR; TCRdb keeps only in-frame clonotypes and omits some of them. Of about 68,000 clones in the sample, more than 75% were seen once. Notes on the study in general: Public clonotypes were seen rarely and were contracted or stable on treatment. Baseline clonality, higher than in age-matched healthy donors, tracked circulating CD8+ T-cell counts. Sustained-remission patients were sampled at different times than progressing patients were.

The sample in question was PBMCs, obtained at disease progression, from a patient treated with ibrutinib. The chain joins TRBV6-5 to TRBJ2-1, with a possible D match to TRBD2 (6 bases). The sequence was obtained from a human donor with chronic lymphocytic leukemia. CDR3 amino acids: CASTVSPEGREQFF. Written as DNA, the CDR3 is TGTGCCAGCACCGTCTCCCCGGAGGGGCGTGAGCAGTTCTTC.